Listed below are T cell receptor beta chains from one sample, sequenced in a study of cytomegalovirus exposure and HLA in healthy donors. The protocol was immunoSEQ multiplex PCR, while the TCRdb copy is restricted to in-frame clones and leaves out a portion. In the table there are 85,000 to 120,000 clones, over 65% of which are singletons. Sequencing was performed on PBMCs. Receptors originate from a man between 35 and 55 years old in good health and CMV-seronegative. Both conserved end residues are part of each CDR3. The D gene is left open where the match is weak. Rows may omit the clone size; those that give it use once, few, many or a size class.

v_gene	d_gene	abundance	j_gene	CDR3nt	CDR3aa
TRBV6-4	TRBD2	-	TRBJ2-3	TGTGCCAGCAGTACTAGCGGGGGGGCAGATACGCAGTATTTT	CASSTSGGADTQYF
TRBV6-5	-	-	TRBJ2-3	TGTGCCAGCAGTCCGGGAGACACCTATACGCAGTATTTT	CASSPGDTYTQYF
TRBV12-5	TRBD1	-	TRBJ1-5	TGTGCTAGTGGTTTGTTACAGGGGACGCCCCAGCATTTT	CASGLLQGTPQHF
TRBV2	-	-	TRBJ2-2	TGTGCCAGCAGTGAATTTAGGACAGCCAACACCGGGGAGCTGTTTTTT	CASSEFRTANTGELFF
TRBV9	-	-	TRBJ1-3	TGTGCCAGCAGCGTAGGGGCCCGGGATGGAAACACCATATATTTT	CASSVGARDGNTIYF
TRBV7-9	TRBD1	-	TRBJ1-5	TGTGCCAGCAGCGAACAGGGGGGCCCGATTGAGCCCCAGCATTTT	CASSEQGGPIEPQHF
TRBV5-1	TRBD1	-	TRBJ1-1	TGCGCCAGCAGCTACAGGGACAGGGGCCTTTCGAACACTGAAGCTTTCTTT	CASSYRDRGLSNTEAFF
TRBV9	TRBD1	-	TRBJ2-2	TGTGTCAGCAGCGCCCTCCTCGGGACAGGGCCCACCGGGGAGCTGTTTTTT	CVSSALLGTGPTGELFF
TRBV7-9	-	-	TRBJ2-7	TGTGCCAGCAGCCCCCGAGCTGGGGAGAAGACCTACGAGCAGTACTTC	CASSPRAGEKTYEQYF
TRBV11-3	-	-	TRBJ1-1	TGTGCCAGCAGCCCCAATCCCGGGAACACTGAAGCTTTCTTT	CASSPNPGNTEAFF
TRBV14	TRBD1	-	TRBJ2-7	TGTGCCAGCAGCCAAGTTCCCGGGACAGGGCCCTACGAGCAGTACTTC	CASSQVPGTGPYEQYF
TRBV7-3	TRBD1	-	TRBJ2-5	TGTGCCAGCAGCGGACAGGGCGAAGAGACCCAGTACTTC	CASSGQGEETQYF
TRBV7-9	-	-	TRBJ2-1	TGTGCCAGCAGCTTAGAGTGGGCGGAGGACAATGAGCAGTTCTTC	CASSLEWAEDNEQFF
TRBV6-6	-	-	TRBJ2-2	TGTGCCAGCAGTTACGCGGTACAGGGCACCGGGGAGCTGTTTTTT	CASSYAVQGTGELFF
TRBV7-9	-	-	TRBJ1-1	TGTGCCAGCAGAGAAAGACAGCACATGAACACTGAAGCTTTCTTT	CASRERQHMNTEAFF
TRBV30	-	-	TRBJ1-5	TGTGCCTGGAGTGCCAACACGGGTCAGCCCCAGCATTTT	CAWSANTGQPQHF
TRBV15	-	-	TRBJ1-4	TGTGCCACCAGCAGAGATGGAGGACCCAGTGAAAAACTGTTTTTT	CATSRDGGPSEKLFF
TRBV5-1	TRBD1	-	TRBJ1-1	TGCGCCAGCGGCCGATTATTGAGGGGGACAGGCACTGAAGCTTTCTTT	CASGRLLRGTGTEAFF
TRBV5-1	-	-	TRBJ2-3	TGCGCCAGCCGGCCGACAGGAAGCACAGATACGCAGTATTTT	CASRPTGSTDTQYF
TRBV18	-	once	TRBJ1-1	TGTGCCAGCTCACCAGCCTCACAACCGGGCACTGAAGCTTTCTTT	CASSPASQPGTEAFF
TRBV7-3	TRBD2	-	TRBJ2-1	TGTGCCAGCAGCTCCGGACTAGCGGGGGACAATGAGCAGTTCTTC	CASSSGLAGDNEQFF
TRBV19	-	once	TRBJ1-5	TGTGCCAGTAGTATGGAAGGGGATCAGCCCCAGCATTTT	CASSMEGDQPQHF
TRBV6-5	-	-	TRBJ1-5	TGTGCCAGCAGTTACGCGGGGTGGGATCAGCCCCAGCATTTT	CASSYAGWDQPQHF
TRBV13	TRBD2	once	TRBJ2-1	TGTGCCAGCAGCTCACCGACTAGCGGGGCCTACAATGAGCAGTTCTTC	CASSSPTSGAYNEQFF
TRBV9	TRBD2	once	TRBJ2-2	TGTGCCAGCAGCGTAGCGGCTAGCGGGGGATACACCGGGGAGCTGTTTTTT	CASSVAASGGYTGELFF
TRBV19	-	-	TRBJ2-7	TGTGCCAGTAGAAGGGTGGACAGTTACGAGCAGTACTTC	CASRRVDSYEQYF
TRBV9	-	-	TRBJ1-5	TGTGCCAGCAGCGTAGGGCAGGGTGGTCAGCCCCAGCATTTT	CASSVGQGGQPQHF
TRBV25-1	-	-	TRBJ1-1	TGTGCCAGCGAAACGTGGGGGACTGGTTACTCGGTTGAAGCTTTCTTT	CASETWGTGYSVEAFF
TRBV25-1	TRBD1	-	TRBJ2-1	TGTGCCAGCAGTGCCGGGACAGCTTCCTACAATGAGCAGTTCTTC	CASSAGTASYNEQFF
TRBV9	-	-	TRBJ2-5	TGTGCCAGCAGCGACCTCACTCTGGGATCGGGGGAGACCCAGTACTTC	CASSDLTLGSGETQYF
TRBV27	TRBD1	-	TRBJ2-3	TGTGCCAGCAGTCCGCGGACAGGAAGCACAGATACGCAGTATTTT	CASSPRTGSTDTQYF
TRBV23-1	-	-	TRBJ1-6	TGCGCCAGCAGTCAAGAGGATACGACTTCCAGCTCCTATAATTCACCCCTCCACTTT	CASSQEDTTSSSYNSPLHF
TRBV5-1	-	-	TRBJ1-1	TGCGCCAGCAGCCAGACAGCGAACACTGAAGCTTTCTTT	CASSQTANTEAFF
TRBV7-9	-	once	TRBJ1-1	TGTGCCAGCAGCTTAAGTGTTGGCAGGATAAGCACTGAAGCTTTCTTT	CASSLSVGRISTEAFF
TRBV6-1	-	-	TRBJ2-7	TGTGCCAGCAGTGAAGGGATATCGGACAGATACGAGCAGTACTTC	CASSEGISDRYEQYF
TRBV7-2	-	-	TRBJ1-6	TGTGCCATCCCATCCGGGAATTATAATTCACCCCTCCACTTT	CAIPSGNYNSPLHF
TRBV5-6	TRBD2	-	TRBJ2-1	TGTGCCAGCAGCTTAGGGACTAGCGGGGGTGGATATGAGCAGTTCTTC	CASSLGTSGGGYEQFF
TRBV7-3	-	-	TRBJ1-1	TGTGCCAGCAGCTTAACGGGGCAGAACACTGAAGCTTTCTTT	CASSLTGQNTEAFF
TRBV4-1	-	-	TRBJ1-2	TGCGCCAGCAGCCAAGTTTCAGGATTAGGCTACACCTTC	CASSQVSGLGYTF
TRBV4-3	TRBD2	-	TRBJ2-5	TGCGCCAGCAGCCAAGTCTGGCTAGCGGGGCAAGAGACCCAGTACTTC	CASSQVWLAGQETQYF
TRBV7-8	-	-	TRBJ1-2	TGTGCCAGCAGCTCAACAATCGGGCCACCGGGAACCTTC	CASSSTIGPPGTF
TRBV18	TRBD1	-	TRBJ1-1	TGTGCCAGCTCATCCCAGGGGGGTAACACTGAAGCTTTCTTT	CASSSQGGNTEAFF
TRBV4-2	TRBD1	-	TRBJ1-2	TGTGCCAGCAGCCAAGAGGGACAGGGGAACTATGGCTACACCTTC	CASSQEGQGNYGYTF
TRBV6-1	TRBD1	-	TRBJ2-7	TGTGCCAGCAGGGAAAAGACAGGGGGTATCCCCTACGAGCAGTACTTC	CASREKTGGIPYEQYF
TRBV7-8	-	-	TRBJ1-2	TGTGCCAGCAGCGTACTGGCCGGAACGGGTAACTATGGCTACACCTTC	CASSVLAGTGNYGYTF
TRBV7-2	-	once	TRBJ2-5	TGTGCCAGCAGCTTAGACGCGATGGCCCAGTACTTC	CASSLDAMAQYF
TRBV19	-	-	TRBJ1-5	TGTGCCAGTAGTATTGGAGGAGGGCAGCCCCAGCATTTT	CASSIGGGQPQHF